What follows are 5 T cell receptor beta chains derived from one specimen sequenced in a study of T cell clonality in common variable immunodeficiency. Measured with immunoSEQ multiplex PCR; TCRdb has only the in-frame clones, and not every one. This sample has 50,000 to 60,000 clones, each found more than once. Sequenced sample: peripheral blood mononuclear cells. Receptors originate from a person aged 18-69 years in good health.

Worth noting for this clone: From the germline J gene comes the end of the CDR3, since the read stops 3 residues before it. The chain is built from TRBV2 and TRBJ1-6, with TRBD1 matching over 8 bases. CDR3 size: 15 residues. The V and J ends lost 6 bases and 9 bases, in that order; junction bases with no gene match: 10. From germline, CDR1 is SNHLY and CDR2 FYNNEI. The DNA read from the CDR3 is TGTGCCAGCAGCTACGGACAGGGAACGGGTTCACCC. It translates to CASSYGQGTGSP. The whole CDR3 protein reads CASSYGQGTGSPLHF.

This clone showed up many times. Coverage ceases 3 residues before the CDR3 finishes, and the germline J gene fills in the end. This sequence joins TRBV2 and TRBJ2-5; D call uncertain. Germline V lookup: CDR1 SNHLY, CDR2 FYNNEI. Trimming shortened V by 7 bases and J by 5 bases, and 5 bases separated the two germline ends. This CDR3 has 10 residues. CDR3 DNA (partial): TGTGCCAGCAATCGGGAGACC. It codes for CASNRET. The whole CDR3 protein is CASNRETQYF.

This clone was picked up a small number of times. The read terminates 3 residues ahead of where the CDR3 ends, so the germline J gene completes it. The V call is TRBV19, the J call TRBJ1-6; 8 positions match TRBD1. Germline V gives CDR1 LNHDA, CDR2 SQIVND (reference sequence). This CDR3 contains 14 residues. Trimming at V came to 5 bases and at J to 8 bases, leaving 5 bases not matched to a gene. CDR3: CASSVGQAYSPLHF. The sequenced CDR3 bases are TGTGCCAGTAGTGTGGGACAGGCTTATTCACCC.

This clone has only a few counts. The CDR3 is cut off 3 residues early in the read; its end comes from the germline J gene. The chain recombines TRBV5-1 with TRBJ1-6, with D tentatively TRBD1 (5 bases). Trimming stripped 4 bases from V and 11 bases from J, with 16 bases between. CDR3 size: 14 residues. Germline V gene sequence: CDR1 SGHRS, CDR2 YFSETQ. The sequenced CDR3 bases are TGCGCCAGCAGCCCTAGTGGGGGGGAAACACCC. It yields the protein CASSPSGGETP. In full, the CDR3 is CASSPSGGETPLHF. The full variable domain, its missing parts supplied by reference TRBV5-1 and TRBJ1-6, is KAGVTQTPRYLIKTRGQQVTLSCSPISGHRSVSWYQQTPGQGLQFLFEYFSETQRNKGNFPGRFSGRQFSNSRSEMNVSTLELGDSALYLCASSPSGGETPLHFGNGTRLTVT.

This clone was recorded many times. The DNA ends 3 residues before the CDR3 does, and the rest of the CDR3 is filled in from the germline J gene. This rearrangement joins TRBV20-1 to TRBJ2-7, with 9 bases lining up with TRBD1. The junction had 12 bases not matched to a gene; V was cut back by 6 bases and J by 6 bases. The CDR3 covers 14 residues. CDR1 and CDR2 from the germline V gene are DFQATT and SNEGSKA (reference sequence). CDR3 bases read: TGCAGTGCCAGACAGGCCGGGACAGGGCGCGAG. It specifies CSARQAGTGRE. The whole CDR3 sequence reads CSARQAGTGREQYF.